This T cell receptor beta chain was identified during a study of PD-L1 blockade in urothelial cancer. Noted time point: pretreatment peripheral blood. Synthetic analogs of TCR templates were spiked into every PCR. Sequencing was performed with immunoSEQ multiplex PCR; in TCRdb, only in-frame clones are kept and a portion is missing. The sample contains roughly 39,000 clones, 80% to 95% of which appear only once. The V end was cut by 4 bases, the J end by 1 base, with 7 bases between. The CDR3 runs 13 residues. The germline V gene has CDR1 MRHNA and CDR2 SNTAGT. The sequence came from a woman aged 55-75 years with urothelial cancer. The chain links TRBV6-4 to TRBJ1-1; the D is unclear. The sample in question was PBMCs, obtained around atezolizumab (anti-PD-L1) treatment. CDR3 in DNA: TGTGCCAGCAGTGCGAAGAGGAACACTGAAGCTTTCTTT. It translates to CASSAKRNTEAFF.